This TCR beta chain originates from a study of cytomegalovirus exposure and HLA in healthy donors (dated by TCRdb to the late 2010s). Context from the whole study: According to an earlier analysis of 587 of the donors, 150 million to 200 million T cells yielded roughly 110 million unique TCR beta sequences and 276 Gb of sequence data. To predict cytomegalovirus infection status, the study brought together high-throughput TCR immunosequencing, statistical association of individual TCRs with disease status, and machine learning. A later genetic analysis used genome-wide SNP genotypes for 398 of the 666 donors, treating that subset as a discovery cohort. An earlier analysis of fewer than 750 of the donors used high-throughput TCR beta sequencing to judge whether each TCR beta V gene segment behaved as functional or pseudogenic. Every discovery cohort repertoire had been produced on one sequencing platform. The study used immunosequencing to profile the T cell repertoires of approximately 690 subjects and linked those repertoires to cytomegalovirus serostatus. A later analysis re-analyzed previously published TCR beta repertoires from roughly 600 donors and added high-resolution HLA genotyping to study TCR occurrence patterns. The study aimed to test whether signatures of past pathogen exposure could be identified by cataloging public T cell receptors. Five DR-DQ haplotypes were handled as single units for association and clustering because linkage in the cohort was strong. Of the roughly 400 genotyped donors, about 80% fell in the genetic ancestry cluster associated with self-reported Caucasian donors. Typing coverage varied by locus: 629-630 donors for A, B, C, DRB1 and DQB1; approximately 500 for DQA1; over 600 for DPA1; approximately 470 for DPB1. Donor age, sex, ethnicity and CMV serostatus were compiled alongside the repertoire data. Along with the 666-subject first cohort, a separate validation cohort of over a hundred different subjects was used. An early release that covered fewer than 750 HLA-typed donors contained approximately 300 gigabases of sequencing data and about 84 million unique TCR sequences. HLA typing included class I and class II loci at four-digit resolution. On average, 235,054 unique TCR beta nucleotide sequences were sequenced per donor among 350 to 400 genotyped donors of the cohort, with roughly a sixth of those sequences being non-productive. Rather than drawing on any new phenotypic data, the later analysis identified candidate immune exposures from TCR beta sequences and the way those sequences occurred across donors. The paper's findings and limits, for the study overall: A later analysis found that TCR association rates varied across HLA loci, with DRB1 alleles showing the most associated TCRs and HLA-C alleles the fewest. Because counts were too low, roughly 18 rarely observed V segments, including chromosome 9 orphons, were left out of the earlier analysis of 500 to 750 of the donors. Most TCR sequences were seen in very few donors, while some public TCRs were found in many individuals. In a later analysis, most CMV-associated TCR beta chains were found to appear HLA-restricted, with HLA associations seemingly driven largely by CMV exposure. In vitro tests confirmed that a few of the cytomegalovirus-associated TCR beta chains recognize cytomegalovirus antigens. A later genetic analysis reported fewer N-insertions in productive TCRs among donors in an Asian-associated ancestry cluster than the approximately 670-donor mean. Presence/absence analyses assumed roughly uniform sequencing depth across donors, an assumption that may not hold. A further reported finding was that TCR beta sequences accurately predicted the HLA-A and HLA-B alleles for most subjects in the first cohort. The study listed 164 TCR beta chains as associated with cytomegalovirus. According to the authors, the approach could potentially be generalized to other disease states and immunological phenotypes. A later analysis reported that several top co-occurrence clusters appeared linked to parvovirus B19, influenza, CMV and Epstein-Barr virus. In a later analysis, HLA-associated TCR beta chains were found to be more clonally expanded and to have lower generation probabilities than equally common non-associated chains. In this cohort, only TCR beta chains were sequenced, and detectable features were limited by the absence of alpha or paired-chain data. A cluster of highly shared sequence variants was judged likely to be a technical artifact of the sequencing pipeline. The classifier was reported to diagnose cytomegalovirus status with high specificity and sensitivity in both the original and validation cohorts. Correlated functional status among segregating V segments might be attributable to linkage disequilibrium, but an unknown experimental factor could not be ruled out. Because HLA typing was unavailable for some donors at each locus, only the typed subset was used in association tests. V-gene and J-gene trimming of TCR beta chains was associated with a missense DCLRE1C variant in a later genetic analysis, and the association was replicated in an independent cohort. When HLA alleles, especially DR and DQ, strongly co-occurred, attributing TCR associations to individual alleles was difficult. CMV serostatus was the only immune exposure information available for the cohort. An earlier analysis of approximately 540 of the donors showed that most TCR beta V segments appeared in productive rearrangements either about 87% or about 30% of the time, which broadly matched IMGT annotations. A later analysis associated about 17,000 TCR beta sequences with specific HLA alleles at a false discovery rate of 0.05.

In total, roughly 670 healthy bone marrow donors made up the cohort. At the time of sampling, all cohort members were nominally healthy, though unrecorded immune exposures were likely present. The donor was CMV seropositive and belonged to the group of 250 to 300 seropositive cohort members. A peripheral blood sample was collected from each donor, and TCR beta sequencing was performed on peripheral blood mononuclear cells. The Qiagen DNeasy Blood Extraction Kit was used to extract genomic DNA from the blood cell samples. Library method: the immunoSEQ multiplex PCR assay. For the multiplex PCR, a mixture combining 60 forward primers for TCR Vbeta segments and 13 reverse primers for TCR Jbeta segments was used. Amplification of the CDR3 region of rearranged TCR beta genes was performed with a multiplex PCR assay on genomic DNA. The amplified TCR beta libraries were sequenced on the Illumina HiSeq System as 87-base-pair reads. Under the source paper's analysis protocol: In a later analysis, around 80 million unique TCR beta chains were counted across the roughly 610 repertoires, and around 10 million of these chains were shared by at least two donors. To remove PCR and sequencing errors, raw reads were error-corrected and collapsed into unique sequences using a nearest-neighbor algorithm that merged closely related sequences. Alignment of CDR3 sequences to IMGT reference sequences was used to assign V, D and J gene segments. For a sequence to be retained, at least a six-nucleotide match to both a V gene segment and a J gene segment was required. Rearrangements were classified as productive when the CDR3 lacked stop codons and remained in frame with V and J, and all other rearrangements were classified as non-productive. Following IMGT convention, CDR3 was defined as the stretch from the second conserved V-encoded cysteine to the conserved J-encoded phenylalanine. The earlier analysis of fewer than 750 of the donors excluded sequences that lacked an unambiguous match to a single V gene segment. In an earlier analysis of 500 to 750 of the donors, V segments were called functional above 56.7% productive rearrangements and were called segregating when the between-donor standard deviation exceeded 5%. A statistical classification framework was built for diagnosing cytomegalovirus status from the catalog of TCR beta chain sequences. A later analysis assigned V and J genes by comparing TCR nucleotide sequences with IMGT/GENE-DB human TR gene sequences. Using the TCRdist pipeline, a later analysis assigned CDR3 sequences along with most-parsimonious VDJ recombination scenarios. In a later analysis, each TCR beta chain was defined by its CDR3 amino acid sequence together with its V-gene family, and reads lacking a unique V-gene family were excluded. In a later analysis, several hundred highly shared, low-generation-probability nucleotide sequences were removed to address suspected cross-contamination and a sequencing artifact. A later analysis calculated a clonal expansion index for each public chain from normalized within-repertoire ranks of inferred template counts. In a later analysis, generation probabilities were computed using a VDJ recombination model fitted to out-of-frame rearrangements, and the results were checked against IGoR. In a later analysis, hypergeometric tests were used to score TCR-TCR, TCR-HLA and TCR-CMV co-occurrence, with a repertoire-size bias correction applied to TCR pairs. A later analysis estimated false discovery rates by permuting HLA or CMV assignments 20 times. A later analysis grouped co-occurring TCRs with DBSCAN, adding TCRdist sequence similarity when clustering within HLA-allele-positive subsets. Repertoires with fewer than 30,000 or more than 120,000 public chains were left out of co-occurrence clustering, as were a handful of repertoires with anomalous nucleotide sharing. This immuneACCESS table, as held by TCRdb, lists in-frame sequences with V and J called but not all clones. Of the missing ones, under half trace to an unresolved V gene in checked studies; the others have no known cause. Clone size and the V and J calls come from that table; the DNA yielded D and trimming. The table of this sample itemizes about 210,000 clones. Together, the top ten hold 0.75% to 1% of the sample.

Comments on this clone: Its target antigen remains unknown.

The sequenced sample was PBMCs. The clonotype was recovered from a woman in her twenties or thirties in good health and CMV-seropositive.

The DNA sequence is given as TGTGCCAGCAGCCTTGACAGATCAACTAATGAAAAACTGTTTTTT. It encodes CASSLDRSTNEKLFF. The sequence joins TRBV7-2 to TRBJ1-4, and the D gene may be TRBD1, 5 bases matching. Trimming takes 5 bases from V and 0 bases from J, and the germline ends sit 10 bases apart. The CDR3, from cysteine to phenylalanine, totals 15 residues. Kept here is only the CDR3 DNA, which spans 45 bases and is read in frame from base 1. Reading the germline V gene gives CDR1 SGHTA and CDR2 FQGNSA.